These 27 T cell receptor beta chains were all obtained from the same sample, sequenced in a study of CD8+ T cells in alopecia areata. As to treatment: oral pan-JAK inhibitor, 5-10 mg twice daily. As the sequencing template, cDNA was produced by extracting RNA and reverse transcribing it. The assay was immunoSEQ multiplex PCR, and TCRdb's table has in-frame clones only and misses some. The repertoire holds about 99,000 clones, more than 75% seen once, with over 8.5% in the top ten. The material was CD8+ T cells sorted from blood, obtained between weeks 30 and 35, from a patient treated with tofacitinib. These receptors all come from a human donor with alopecia areata.

The chain links TRBV27 to TRBJ1-4; 7 nucleotides align to TRBD1. Trimming cost V 6 bases and J 6 bases; bases outside gene matches: 7. The CDR3 runs to 14 residues. Germline V lookup: CDR1 MNHEY, CDR2 SMNVEV (reference sequence). The CDR3: CASRSGQAHEKLFF. CDR3 nucleotides: TGTGCCAGCAGAAGCGGACAGGCACATGAAAAACTGTTTTTT.

The V call is TRBV2, the J call TRBJ2-7; D gene ambiguous. The germline gives CDR1 SNHLY, CDR2 FYNNEI. V dropped 7 bases and J dropped 3 bases, with 13 bases sitting between them. This CDR3 comprises 13 residues. CDR3 sequence reads: CASTYTGFYEQYF. In DNA form, the CDR3 reads TGTGCCAGCACTTATACCGGTTTCTACGAGCAGTACTTC.

The chain uses TRBV2 and TRBJ2-3; 7 bases are shared with TRBD2. The CDR3 extends over 14 amino acids. In germline, CDR1 is SNHLY, CDR2 FYNNEI. Germline trimming cut 9 bases from V and 4 bases from J; bases unmatched to any gene: 10. This CDR3 is CASGGGPSSDTQYF. The CDR3 nucleotides read TGTGCCAGTGGCGGGGGACCGTCCTCAGATACGCAGTATTTT.

The rearrangement joins TRBV5-1 to TRBJ2-6; TRBD1 might be the D (5 bases). This CDR3 has 16 residues. V lost 6 bases and J lost 6, with 19 bases in between. Germline lookup yields CDR1 SGHRS and CDR2 YFSETQ. The CDR3 reads CASTIFQGPEANVLTF. CDR3 coding DNA: TGCGCCAGCACAATATTTCAGGGTCCCGAGGCCAACGTCCTGACTTTC.

V usage is TRBV29-1 and J usage is TRBJ2-1; TRBD2 aligns across 8 bases. V gave up 5 bases and J gave up 9 bases; unmatched junction bases: 6. The CDR3 spans 12 residues. The germline V gene has CDR1 SQVTM and CDR2 ANQGSEA. CDR3 sequence (DNA): TGCAGCGTTTGTGAACTAGCGGCTGAGCAGTTCTTC. It specifies CSVCELAAEQFF.

This rearrangement joins TRBV4-1 to TRBJ1-1; 9 nucleotides line up with TRBD1. This CDR3 has 15 residues. Trimming cost V 1 base and J 4 bases; bases outside gene matches: 4. CDR1 is MGHRA, CDR2 YSYEKL, per germline. The CDR3 spells CASSQVTGGSTEAFF. The CDR3 DNA reads TGCGCCAGCAGCCAAGTGACAGGGGGAAGCACTGAAGCTTTCTTT.

The rearrangement joins TRBV7-3 to TRBJ1-1; D gene uncertain. The length of the CDR3 is 13 residues. V lost 2 bases and J lost 0, with 4 bases in between. Germline lookup yields CDR1 SGHTA and CDR2 FQGTGA. CDR3 DNA: TGTGCCAGCAGCTTATCCCTGAACACTGAAGCTTTCTTT. Protein: CASSLSLNTEAFF.

The chain couples TRBV10-3 to TRBJ1-1; the match to TRBD1 covers 9 bases. Germline-derived CDR1 and CDR2 are ENHRY and SYGVKD. The CDR3 covers 14 residues. The V and J ends lost 6 bases and 7 bases, in that order; junction bases with no gene match: 9. CDR3 coding DNA: TGTGCCATCAGCCCGGGACAGGGTTACGATGAAGCTTTCTTT. Protein: CAISPGQGYDEAFF.

The chain uses TRBV5-1 and TRBJ2-1, with 14 bases fitting TRBD2. V lost 4 bases and J lost 5; bases outside the gene matches: 2. Germline V gene lookup returns CDR1 SGHRS and CDR2 YFSETQ. The CDR3 is made up of 15 amino acids. In DNA form, the CDR3 reads TGCGCCAGCAGCGGGGGACTAGCGGGAGACAATGAGCAGTTCTTC. This encodes CASSGGLAGDNEQFF.

The chain links TRBV2 to TRBJ1-1; D gene ambiguous. From germline, CDR1 is SNHLY and CDR2 FYNNEI. This CDR3 is 13 amino acids long. V was pared by 6 bases and J by 1 base, with 9 bases between. The CDR3 region has the DNA TGTGCCAGCAGGGTGGGTGAGAACACTGAAGCTTTCTTT. It specifies CASRVGENTEAFF.

The sample holds one count of this clone. This chain joins TRBV7-9 and TRBJ2-3; D might be TRBD1 (6 bases). The CDR3 is made up of 15 amino acids. Looked up from germline, CDR1 is SEHNR and CDR2 is FQNEAQ (reference sequence). V lost 2 bases to trimming and J lost 9 bases, with 18 bases between them. The CDR3, as DNA: TGTGCCAGCAGCTTACCTACGGACGCGAGGGGGACGCAGTATTTT. Amino acids: CASSLPTDARGTQYF.

The sample holds one count of this clone. CDR3 region: CASSLSTSGGAGEQFF. The CDR3 coding sequence is TGTGCCAGCAGTTTATCGACTAGCGGGGGGGCCGGTGAGCAGTTCTTC. The rearrangement joins TRBV27 to TRBJ2-1; TRBD2 aligns across 14 bases. The CDR3 sequence is 16 residues long. The V gene's germline CDR1 is MNHEY and CDR2 SMNVEV (reference sequence). J was trimmed by 9 bases and V by 0 bases; bases with no gene match: 4.

This clone was detected only a few times. The chain links TRBV6-5 to TRBJ1-1; D is undetermined. Between the trimmed V and J ends, which lost 0 bases and 5 bases, there was a span of 10 bases. This CDR3 is 14 amino acids long. Germline lookup yields CDR1 MNHEY and CDR2 SVGAGI. The CDR3 loop reads CASSYSGLSTEAFF. CDR3 nucleotide sequence: TGTGCCAGCAGTTACTCGGGTTTGTCGACTGAAGCTTTCTTT.

This clone is a singleton in its sample. CDR3: CASSSYDNEQFF. The DNA for the CDR3 is TGTGCCAGCAGCAGCTACGACAATGAGCAGTTCTTC. This sequence joins TRBV9 and TRBJ2-1, with no clear D. CDR1 is SGDLS and CDR2 is YYNGEE in the germline V gene. There are 12 residues in the CDR3. Between the trimmed V and J ends, which lost 4 bases and 5 bases, there was a span of 7 bases.

The chain uses TRBV14 and TRBJ2-3, with D perhaps matching TRBD1 (5 bases). Trimming removed 4 bases from V and 2 bases from J, with 10 bases in between. The CDR3 extends over 14 amino acids. The V gene's germline CDR1 is SGHDN and CDR2 FVKESK. DNA of the CDR3: TGTGCCAGCAGCCCTCGGACATCCACAGATACGCAGTATTTT. Its translation is CASSPRTSTDTQYF.

The V call is TRBV25-1, the J call TRBJ2-1; D may correspond to TRBD1 or TRBD2 (5 bases each). This CDR3 region has 13 residues. With 8 bases removed from V and 4 bases from J, the gap between germline ends came to 12 bases. The germline gives CDR1 MGHDK, CDR2 SYGVNS. CDR3 residues: CASEGTEYNEQFF. The CDR3, as DNA: TGTGCCAGCGAAGGGACGGAGTACAATGAGCAGTTCTTC.

This clone was recorded once. V and J are TRBV10-3 and TRBJ2-7, with a weak D call TRBD1 (5 bases). The ends were cut back, 10 bases at V and 4 bases at J, with 14 bases in the middle. The CDR3 extends over 12 amino acids. Germline-derived CDR1 and CDR2 are ENHRY and SYGVKD. Here the CDR3 reads CATNSTVYEQYF. CDR3 coding DNA: TGTGCCACCAACTCGACAGTTTACGAGCAGTACTTC.

The sample holds one count of this clone. V usage is TRBV29-1 and J usage is TRBJ2-7; D gene unclear. Trimming removed 2 bases at V and 0 bases at J, with 8 bases between. Per germline, CDR1 SQVTM and CDR2 ANQGSEA. CDR3 length: 13 residues. The CDR3 DNA reads as TGCAGCGTTGAACAGGCACCCTCCTACGAGCAGTACTTC. Residues: CSVEQAPSYEQYF.

V usage is TRBV28 and J usage is TRBJ2-1; 10 bases align to TRBD2. CDR1 is MDHEN and CDR2 is SYDVKM in the germline V gene. J lost 4 bases, V lost 2 bases, and 8 bases had no gene match. This CDR3 has 17 residues. The DNA for the CDR3 is TGTGCCAGCAGTTTAAGGTCGCTAGCGGGAGATTACAATGAGCAGTTCTTC. It specifies CASSLRSLAGDYNEQFF.

The V and J genes are TRBV6-1 and TRBJ2-5; D may be TRBD2 (5 bases). The J call is in doubt because the DNA end fits TRBJ2-7 better. CDR3 size: 15 residues. Germline CDR1 is MNHNS and CDR2 is SASEGT. The CDR3 region has the DNA TGTGCCAGCAGTGAAGGAGGGTTCCCCACCTACGAGCAGTACTTC. Protein: CASSEGGFPTYEQYF.

The gene calls are TRBV5-6 and TRBJ2-1, with a weak D call TRBD2 (5 bases). V shed 2 bases and J shed 6 bases, with 12 bases lying between them. The CDR3 sequence is 14 residues long. Germline V CDR1 and CDR2: SGHDT, YYEEEE. For the CDR3, the DNA is TGTGCCAGCAGCTTCGTGGGAGTAAGCAATGAGCAGTTCTTC. Its protein product is CASSFVGVSNEQFF. Based on the CDR3 plus reference TRBV5-6 and TRBJ2-1, the full variable domain is DAGVTQSPTHLIKTRGQQVTLRCSPKSGHDTVSWYQQALGQGPQFIFQYYEEEERQRGNFPDRFSGHQFPNYSSELNVNALLLGDSALYLCASSFVGVSNEQFFGPGTRLTVL.

This clone appeared a single time. The V call is TRBV5-4, the J call TRBJ1-6; D perhaps matches TRBD1 (6 bases). The CDR3 has 17 amino acids. Germline CDR1 and CDR2: SGHNT and YYREEE (reference sequence). V lost 1 base and J lost 7, with 18 bases in between. The CDR3 region has the DNA TGTGCCAGCAGCTTGAGGAAGGACAGCTACCAAAATTCACCCCTCCACTTT. Its protein product is CASSLRKDSYQNSPLHF. The full variable domain, in which reference TRBV5-4 and TRBJ1-6 provide the parts outside the CDR3, is ETGVTQSPTHLIKTRGQQVTLRCSSQSGHNTVSWYQQALGQGPQFIFQYYREEENGRGNFPPRFSGLQFPNYSSELNVNALELDDSALYLCASSLRKDSYQNSPLHFGNGTRLTVT.

Only a few counts were recorded for this clone. The chain has TRBV29-1 and TRBJ1-2, with D possibly TRBD1 on 6 matching bases. The CDR3 totals 14 residues. The V gene lost 0 bases and the J gene lost 4 bases, with 12 bases spanning the gap. Germline V CDR1 and CDR2: SQVTM, ANQGSEA. The CDR3: CSVEETGSFYGYTF. CDR3 DNA: TGCAGCGTTGAAGAAACAGGGTCCTTCTATGGCTACACCTTC.

J is TRBJ2-1 and V is TRBV27, with TRBD1 as a possible D gene (6 bases). Trimming left V 6 bases short and J 7 bases short, with 25 bases between. The CDR3 consists of 17 residues. Germline CDR1 reads MNHEY; CDR2 reads SMNVEV (reference sequence). CDR3 in amino acids: CASRTGAGDLAWNEQFF. The CDR3 DNA is TGTGCCAGCAGAACCGGGGCAGGGGATCTGGCGTGGAATGAGCAGTTCTTC.

The gene calls are TRBV9 and TRBJ2-3, with D possibly TRBD2 on 5 matching bases. The CDR3 covers 16 residues. Germline V gives CDR1 SGDLS, CDR2 YYNGEE. V was pared by 0 bases and J by 0 bases, with 11 bases between. The CDR3 loop reads CASSVEADFSTDTQYF. The CDR3 DNA sequence: TGTGCCAGCAGCGTAGAAGCGGATTTTAGCACAGATACGCAGTATTTT.

The V and J genes are TRBV14 and TRBJ2-7, with D hard to call. Trimming took 1 base from V and 8 from J, leaving 12 bases between them. The germline gives CDR1 SGHDN, CDR2 FVKESK. CDR3 length: 13 amino acids. The CDR3 DNA follows: TGTGCCAGCAGCCAAGGGTCAAGGGTCCAGCAGTACTTC. This translates into CASSQGSRVQQYF.

DNA for the CDR3: TGTGCCAGCAGGGATATTAACAGCAATGAGCAGTTCTTC. The encoded protein is CASRDINSNEQFF. This chain connects TRBV2 to TRBJ2-1, with no clear D. The germline CDR1 and CDR2 sequences are SNHLY and FYNNEI. V was shortened by 6 bases and J by 6 bases, with 12 bases between the two germline ends. CDR3 length: 13 amino acids.